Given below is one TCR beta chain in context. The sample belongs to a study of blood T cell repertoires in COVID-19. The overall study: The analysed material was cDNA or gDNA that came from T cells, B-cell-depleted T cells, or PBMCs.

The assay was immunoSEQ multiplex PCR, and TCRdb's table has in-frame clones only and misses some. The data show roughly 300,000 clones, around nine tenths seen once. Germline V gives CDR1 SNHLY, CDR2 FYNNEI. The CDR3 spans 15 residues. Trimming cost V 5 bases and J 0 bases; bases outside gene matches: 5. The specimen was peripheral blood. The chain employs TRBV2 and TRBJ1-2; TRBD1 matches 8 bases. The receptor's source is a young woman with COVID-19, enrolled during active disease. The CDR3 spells CASSPGTGANYGYTF. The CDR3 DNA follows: TGTGCCAGCAGTCCCGGGACAGGAGCTAACTATGGCTACACCTTC.